These 2 T cell receptor beta chains share one sample of origin, sequenced in a study of brain T cells in children with intractable seizures (dated by TCRdb to the early 2020s). The method behind the library was the immunoSEQ multiplex PCR assay. Not all clones reach the TCRdb copy of this immuneACCESS table, which keeps in-frame sequences only. Checked studies attribute under half of the gap to unresolved V genes and leave the rest unexplained. Across this sample there are 340,000 or so clones, with roughly 92% seen only once. The leading ten clones occupy 4.5% to 7% of the sample. In light of the paper, this sample's time point label describes: blood from clinic visit 5 months post-surgery; TSC patient then seizure free. Sequencing used peripheral blood, obtained 5 to 6 months after surgery. These receptors originate from a boy under two years old with tuberous sclerosis and intractable seizures.

The chain carries TRBV11-2 and TRBJ1-3; D unclear. The CDR3 is 16 amino acids. Trimming cost V 1 base and J 0 bases, with 10 bases left between them. CDR1 and CDR2 from the germline V gene are SGHAT and FQNNGV. DNA for the CDR3: TGTGCCAGCAGCTTAGTCCAGATACTCTCTGGAAACACCATATATTTT. Protein: CASSLVQILSGNTIYF.

This clone was counted once. V usage is TRBV5-8 and J usage is TRBJ1-2; 10 nucleotides line up with TRBD1. Trimming removed 4 bases from V and 5 bases from J; junction bases left unmatched: 8. The germline V gene has CDR1 SGHTS and CDR2 YDEGEE. The CDR3 contains 15 residues. The CDR3 DNA reads TGTGCCAGCAGCCCAGGACAGGGGGTGTTATATGGCTACACCTTC. Translation: CASSPGQGVLYGYTF. The full variable domain, completed using reference TRBV5-8 and TRBJ1-2, is EAGVTQSPTHLIKTRGQQATLRCSPISGHTSVYWYQQALGLGLQFLLWYDEGEERNRGNFPPRFSGRQFPNYSSELNVNALELEDSALYLCASSPGQGVLYGYTFGSGTRLTVV.